The 16 T cell receptor beta chains presented below share a single source sample, sequenced in a study of T-cell reconstitution after alpha-beta-depleted transplantation in children. Unique molecular identifiers were used in preparing the TCRbeta library. TCRdb used MiXCR to reprocess the PCR reads, holding one entry per CDR3 protein. The sample carries a few hundred thousand distinct CDR3 sequences, more than 9% recorded once. Specimen: PBMCs from the stem cell graft donor, collected from the stem cell graft. These receptors were taken from a human donor who donated a stem cell graft to a child with SCID.

This clonotype has only a few counts. The genes are TRBV20-1 and TRBJ2-7; 7 bases match TRBD2. Germline CDR1 is DFQATT and CDR2 is SNEGSKA (reference sequence). This CDR3 is built from 15 residues. V lost 5 bases and J lost 0; bases outside the gene matches: 10. CDR3 nucleotides: TGCAGTGCTGGGGGGGGTCCCCAAAGCTCCTACGAGCAGTACTTC. Amino acids: CSAGGGPQSSYEQYF.

This clonotype has only one observation. J is TRBJ2-7 and V is TRBV12-3 or TRBV12-4; D is ambiguous. This CDR3 region has 13 residues. The V and J ends lost 5 bases and 6 bases respectively, with 14 bases between them. In DNA form, the CDR3 reads TGTGCCAGCAGTCGGGCGTGGGGTTTCGAGCAGTACTTC. Its translation: CASSRAWGFEQYF.

The genes are TRBV5-1 and TRBJ1-4, with a weak D call TRBD1 (5 bases). Trimming left V 7 bases short and J 0 bases short, with 16 bases between. The CDR3 runs 16 residues. Germline loops: CDR1 SGHRS, CDR2 YFSETQ. CDR3 in amino acids: CASGTGGKATNEKLFF. CDR3 DNA: TGCGCCAGCGGGACCGGGGGAAAGGCAACTAATGAAAAACTGTTTTTT.

This clonotype was observed a handful of times. The chain joins TRBV7-2 to TRBJ1-2; TRBD1 matches 8 bases. V shed 5 bases, J shed 2 bases, and the junction held 7 bases outside the gene matches. The germline CDR1 and CDR2 sequences are SGHTA and FQGNSA. The CDR3 has 15 amino acids. CDR3: CASSVGQVLNYGYTF. In nucleotides, the CDR3 is TGTGCCAGCAGCGTGGGACAGGTCTTAAACTATGGCTACACCTTC.

CDR3 protein: CASTADRGSGREQYF. The CDR3 region has the DNA TGTGCCAGCACCGCCGACAGGGGGAGCGGCCGGGAGCAGTACTTC. V gene TRBV5-5 combines with J gene TRBJ2-7, with 9 bases identical to TRBD1. The CDR3 is 15 amino acids. CDR1 is SGHKS, CDR2 YYEKEE, per germline (reference sequence). The J segment lost 7 bases and the V segment lost 6 bases, leaving 14 bases of the junction unmatched.

The V gene is TRBV18, the J gene TRBJ2-7, with no clear D. Trimming removed 2 bases at V and 4 bases at J, with 12 bases between. CDR3 size: 14 residues. Germline CDR1 and CDR2: KGHSH and LQKENI. Written as DNA, the CDR3 is TGTGCCAGCTCACCAAACCCTACAGAATACGAGCAGTACTTC. Translating it yields CASSPNPTEYEQYF.

The sample holds many counts of this clonotype. The rearrangement uses TRBV5-1 and TRBJ1-1; D may be TRBD1 (5 bases). V lost 4 bases to trimming and J lost 4 bases, with 17 bases between them. The CDR3 spans 15 residues. Germline CDR1 is SGHRS and CDR2 is YFSETQ. For the CDR3, the DNA is TGCGCCAGCAGCCCCCTTCCGGGTAGGGGCACTGAAGCTTTCTTT. As protein: CASSPLPGRGTEAFF.

In its sample, this clonotype was seen many times. The gene calls are TRBV10-3 and TRBJ2-2; 11 bases fit TRBD1. This CDR3 is built from 15 residues. CDR1 is ENHRY, CDR2 SYGVKD, per germline. The V and J ends lost 3 bases and 6 bases, in that order; junction bases with no gene match: 3. CDR3 DNA sequence: TGTGCCATCAGTGATGGACAGGGGGCCTCCGGGGAGCTGTTTTTT. Protein: CAISDGQGASGELFF.

This chain joins TRBV7-6 and TRBJ2-2, with D possibly matching TRBD2 (5 bases). This CDR3 is 12 amino acids long. V was pared by 5 bases and J by 8 bases, with 9 bases between. Germline V gene lookup returns CDR1 SGHVS and CDR2 FNYEAQ. CDR3 DNA: TGTGCCAGCAGCGTCGGGGTTGGGGAGCTGTTTTTT. Amino acid sequence: CASSVGVGELFF.

This clonotype was seen repeatedly, ten times or more. The chain carries TRBV20-1 and TRBJ2-1; TRBD1 matches at 9 bases. CDR1 and CDR2 from the germline V gene are DFQATT and SNEGSKA (reference sequence). This CDR3 is built from 14 residues. V lost 3 bases and J lost 9; bases outside the gene matches: 9. The CDR3 reads CSARPWDRVLEQFF. Here the CDR3 DNA reads TGCAGTGCTAGGCCTTGGGACAGGGTTCTTGAGCAGTTCTTC.

This clonotype showed up just a few times. V gene TRBV20-1 combines with J gene TRBJ1-2; possibly TRBD1 for D (5 bases). CDR1 and CDR2 from the germline V gene are DFQATT and SNEGSKA (reference sequence). This CDR3 region has 13 residues. The ends were cut back, 5 bases at V and 4 bases at J, with 14 bases in the middle. CDR3 nucleotide sequence: TGCAGTGCTCGAGGTCAGGGCCTCTATGGCTACACCTTC. Translated, it gives CSARGQGLYGYTF.

This clonotype appeared a few times. As DNA, the CDR3 is TGTGCCAGCAGCCAAGAGGGATGGGGGCAGATAGAACACGAGCAGTACTTC. Translating gives CASSQEGWGQIEHEQYF. The rearrangement uses TRBV4-2 and TRBJ2-7, with TRBD1 as a possible D gene (6 bases). Germline values: CDR1 LGHNA, CDR2 YNFKEQ. This CDR3 has 17 amino acids. The ends were cut back, 0 bases at V and 5 bases at J, with 20 bases in the middle.

The chain has TRBV6-5 and TRBJ2-7; unclear D gene. This CDR3 has 13 amino acids. The germline V gene encodes CDR1 MNHEY and CDR2 SVGAGI. The V gene lost 0 bases and the J gene lost 3 bases, with 6 bases spanning the gap. The CDR3 nucleotides are TGTGCCAGCAGTTACTCCTCGTTCTACGAGCAGTACTTC. It is translated as CASSYSSFYEQYF.

Only a few counts were recorded for this clonotype. The V call is TRBV7-2, the J call TRBJ2-2; 9 bases match TRBD1. The trim removed 5 bases at V and 4 bases at J, leaving 8 bases unmatched. This CDR3 contains 16 residues. The germline gives CDR1 SGHTA, CDR2 FQGNSA. For the CDR3, the DNA is TGTGCCAGCAGCACCCGACAGGGGGTAGGCACCGGGGAGCTGTTTTTT. It specifies CASSTRQGVGTGELFF.

The table lists this clonotype with a few counts. The chain combines TRBV12-3 or TRBV12-4 with TRBJ1-6, with 7 positions matching TRBD1. The CDR3 has 13 residues. After removal of 8 bases from V and 7 bases from J, the junction contained 5 bases not matched to a gene. This chain's CDR3 is CASGGQANSPLHF. The CDR3 DNA reads as TGTGCCAGCGGCGGACAGGCAAATTCACCCCTCCACTTT.

This clonotype has just a few counts. The chain combines TRBV12-3 or TRBV12-4 with TRBJ2-7; 15 nucleotides line up with TRBD2. The CDR3 spans 17 residues. Trimming cost V 6 bases and J 0 bases; bases outside gene matches: 6. The CDR3 protein is CASSWGLAGGSSYEQYF. DNA for the CDR3: TGTGCCAGCAGCTGGGGACTAGCGGGGGGAAGCTCCTACGAGCAGTACTTC.